These 17 T cell receptor beta chains share one sample of origin, sequenced in a study of blood T cell repertoires in COVID-19. Sequenced by immunoSEQ multiplex PCR; TCRdb stores in-frame clones only, minus some. Among over 350,000 clones, 70% to 90% were seen once, and the ten largest hold 1.4%. Sequencing used peripheral blood. These TCRs come from a woman aged 25 to 39 with active or convalescent COVID-19.

The chain combines TRBV5-5 with TRBJ2-3; the match to TRBD2 covers 10 bases. Per germline, CDR1 SGHKS and CDR2 YYEKEE (reference sequence). With 1 base clipped from V and 1 base from J, the junction kept 0 bases outside the gene matches. CDR3 size: 15 residues. CDR3 amino acids: CASSLLAGGTDTQYF. For the CDR3, the DNA is TGTGCCAGCAGCTTGCTAGCGGGGGGCACAGATACGCAGTATTTT. Variable domain in full (rest from reference TRBV5-5 and TRBJ2-3): DAGVTQSPTHLIKTRGQQVTLRCSPISGHKSVSWYQQVLGQGPQFIFQYYEKEERGRGNFPDRFSARQFPNYSSELNVNALLLGDSALYLCASSLLAGGTDTQYFGPGTRLTVL.

There are a few counts of this clone. This chain joins TRBV6-5 and TRBJ2-7; a weak D match, TRBD2 (6 bases). V lost 7 bases and J 6 bases, leaving 16 bases between the germline ends. The CDR3 is 13 residues long. Germline V gene lookup returns CDR1 MNHEY and CDR2 SVGAGI. This CDR3 is CASTRDLYSEQYF. CDR3 DNA: TGTGCCAGCACTAGGGACTTATATTCCGAGCAGTACTTC.

This clone was recorded once. The J gene is TRBJ2-5, the V gene TRBV19; maybe TRBD1 (6 bases). The V end was cut by 1 base, the J end by 1 base, with 10 bases between. Germline loops: CDR1 LNHDA, CDR2 SQIVND (reference sequence). The CDR3 has 15 amino acids. The CDR3 here is CASSIGTVIQETQYF. The CDR3, as DNA: TGTGCCAGTAGTATAGGGACAGTTATCCAAGAGACCCAGTACTTC.

The chain is built from TRBV11-2 and TRBJ2-7, with 12 nucleotides matching TRBD2. CDR3 length: 15 residues. Germline CDR1 is SGHAT and CDR2 is FQNNGV. V was clipped by 2 bases and J by 2 bases; unmatched bases: 1. CDR3 in amino acids: CASSLTSGRTYEQYF. The CDR3 DNA follows: TGTGCCAGCAGCTTAACTAGCGGGAGGACCTACGAGCAGTACTTC.

The chain combines TRBV19 with TRBJ1-3; TRBD1 matches at 7 bases. Germline lookup yields CDR1 LNHDA and CDR2 SQIVND (reference sequence). The J segment lost 1 base and the V segment lost 7 bases, leaving 7 bases of the junction unmatched. The CDR3 is 15 residues long. CDR3: CASITGTVSGNTIYF. The CDR3, as DNA: TGTGCCAGTATAACCGGGACAGTTTCTGGAAACACCATATATTTT.

Details on this clone: It may be a read error: a sequence one base away is much more abundant. Other DNA sequences in the same sample also yield this CDR3. This sequence joins TRBV3-1 (or the pseudogene TRBV3-2) and TRBJ1-1; TRBD1 agrees at 10 bases. The V gene end was trimmed by 1 base and the J gene end by 2 bases; junction bases not matched to a gene: 1. CDR3 length: 15 amino acids. Germline V CDR1 and CDR2: LGHDT, YNNKEL (reference sequence). CDR3 DNA sequence: TGTGCCAGCAGCCAAGGGACAGGGGGAAACACTGAAGCTTTCTTT. Amino acid sequence: CASSQGTGGNTEAFF.

This rearrangement joins TRBV6-5 to TRBJ2-7, with TRBD2 identical over 10 bases. V was pared by 5 bases and J by 2 bases, with 6 bases of the junction left unmatched. Germline CDR1 MNHEY, CDR2 SVGAGI. This CDR3 is 15 amino acids long. CDR3: CASSLSGGTTYEQYF. The CDR3 DNA is TGTGCCAGCAGTCTTAGCGGGGGGACCACCTACGAGCAGTACTTC.

The V call is TRBV7-2, the J call TRBJ1-4; D is unresolved. The CDR3 has 14 amino acids. Germline V gene data show CDR1 as SGHTA and CDR2 as FQGNSA. Trimming took off 4 bases at V and 6 bases at J, with 12 bases between the two ends. The CDR3 sequence is CASSSWTGDEKLFF. In DNA form, the CDR3 reads TGTGCCAGCAGCTCATGGACCGGGGATGAAAAACTGTTTTTT.

Here the CDR3 reads CASSSGRVDSYEQYF. The CDR3 DNA sequence: TGTGCCAGCTCCTCGGGAAGGGTGGATTCCTACGAGCAGTACTTC. The chain joins TRBV18 to TRBJ2-7, with a tentative D call TRBD2 (5 bases). Trimming stripped 6 bases from V and 1 base from J, with 16 bases between. The CDR3 spans 15 residues. Germline CDR1 and CDR2: KGHSH and LQKENI.

Regarding this clone: The sample contains more than one DNA sequence encoding this CDR3. This chain joins TRBV6-2 or TRBV6-3 and TRBJ2-3; TRBD2 aligns across 11 bases. After removal of 6 bases from V and 2 bases from J, the junction contained 4 bases not matched to a gene. Germline V gene lookup returns CDR1 MNHEY and CDR2 SVGEGT. CDR3 length: 15 residues. Here the CDR3 DNA reads TGTGCCAGCAGCTATAGCGGGGGGGCCACAGATACGCAGTATTTT. Its protein product is CASSYSGGATDTQYF.

The chain employs TRBV11-2 and TRBJ1-2; no firm D call. Germline V lookup: CDR1 SGHAT, CDR2 FQNNGV. V shed 5 bases and J shed 4 bases, with 14 bases lying between them. This CDR3 spans 14 amino acids. In DNA form, the CDR3 reads TGTGCCAGCAGCCCTAGTGACGGCTCCTATGGCTACACCTTC. Encoded protein: CASSPSDGSYGYTF.

V gene TRBV5-8 combines with J gene TRBJ2-7, with TRBD1 as a possible D gene (7 bases). In germline, CDR1 is SGHTS, CDR2 YDEGEE. With 1 base removed from V and 2 bases from J, the gap between germline ends came to 16 bases. This CDR3 is 16 amino acids long. CDR3 residues: CASSLWRGQQAYEQYF. The CDR3 bases are TGTGCCAGCAGCTTGTGGCGGGGACAGCAAGCCTACGAGCAGTACTTC.

The chain recombines TRBV27 with TRBJ1-5; D gene ambiguous. The V gene lost 4 bases and the J gene lost 1 base, with 8 bases spanning the gap. The CDR3 extends over 14 amino acids. Germline CDR1 is MNHEY and CDR2 is SMNVEV (reference sequence). The DNA of the CDR3 is TGTGCCAGCAGTTCCCTTTCCAGCAATCAGCCCCAGCATTTT. Translating it yields CASSSLSSNQPQHF.

The chain links TRBV28 to TRBJ2-7, with 11 nucleotides matching TRBD1. The V segment lost 5 bases and the J segment 2 bases; nucleotides outside the gene matches: 8. Per germline, CDR1 MDHEN and CDR2 SYDVKM. This CDR3 has 16 residues. CDR3 sequence (DNA): TGTGCCAGCAGTCCCCCGGGACAGGGGGGGGCCTACGAGCAGTACTTC. Translating gives CASSPPGQGGAYEQYF.

The V gene is TRBV29-1, the J gene TRBJ2-5; TRBD1 agrees at 10 bases. V shed 6 bases and J 5 bases; nucleotides not matched to a gene: 9. This CDR3 is 14 amino acids long. Germline CDR1 SQVTM, CDR2 ANQGSEA. The CDR3: CSVETPGQGETQYF. CDR3 coding DNA: TGCAGCGTGGAAACCCCGGGACAGGGGGAGACCCAGTACTTC.

J is TRBJ2-7 and V is TRBV4-1; a possible D gene is TRBD1 (6 bases). The ends were cut back, 0 bases at V and 0 bases at J, with 15 bases in the middle. Germline V gene sequence: CDR1 MGHRA, CDR2 YSYEKL. The length of the CDR3 is 17 residues. The CDR3 DNA reads TGCGCCAGCAGCCAAGATGTCAGGGGCACCGTCTCCTACGAGCAGTACTTC. This encodes CASSQDVRGTVSYEQYF.

The chain recombines TRBV6-5 with TRBJ1-2; 12 nucleotides match TRBD1. This CDR3 spans 15 amino acids. Trimming took 5 bases from V and 4 from J; bases not matched to a gene: 5. CDR1 MNHEY and CDR2 SVGAGI come from the germline V gene. The CDR3 sequence: CASSTRDRGPYGYTF. The CDR3 DNA sequence: TGTGCCAGCAGTACCCGGGACAGGGGGCCCTATGGCTACACCTTC.